This T cell receptor beta chain was recovered during a study of blood T cell repertoires in COVID-19. As for the study in general: Collection of acute and convalescent COVID-19 samples took place in the United States, Italy and Spain. Sources were T cells, B-cell-depleted T cells, or PBMCs; the material itself was cDNA or gDNA.

Losses at the gene ends were 7 bases for V and 4 bases for J; bases not matched to a gene: 9. This CDR3 has 14 residues. Germline assignment: CDR1 LNHDA and CDR2 SQIVND (reference sequence). In this sample, this clone turned up a few times. Per the original methods: Reference gene primers were amplified, and this amplification served to estimate nucleated cell counts. Data came from immunoSEQ multiplex PCR; TCRdb stores just in-frame clones and leaves some out. V, J and clone size are those of that table, while D and trimming were read from the DNA. This sample yields 55,000 to 80,000 clones, of which approximately 83% are seen a single time; approximately 28% belongs to the top ten.

The chain is built from TRBV19 and TRBJ2-5; 7 bases map to TRBD1. This TCR came from a man between 65 and 85 years old with acute or convalescent COVID-19. Sequencing used peripheral blood. Written as DNA, the CDR3 is TGTGCCAGTAAGAGGGGGCTGTTGGGAGAGACCCAGTACTTC. It encodes CASKRGLLGETQYF.